These T cell receptor beta chains were read from a single sample in a study of CD8+ T cells in alopecia areata. TCRdb's copy holds only in-frame clones and misses some; the assay was immunoSEQ multiplex PCR. The sample lists approximately 110,000 clones; approximately 55% were seen once. Sequences were derived from CD4+ T cells sorted from blood, sampled at week 24, from a patient treated with tofacitinib. These receptor sequences come from a human donor with alopecia areata. CDR3s include the opening cysteine and the closing phenylalanine or tryptophan. Fields, in order: clone size, J gene, V gene, D gene, CDR3 DNA, CDR3 protein. A D gene is named only where the DNA matches it firmly. Size is stated for part of the rows, as once, few or many counts, or as a class when the clone is expanded.

abundance: NA; j_gene: TRBJ1-2; v_gene: TRBV5-1; d_gene: NA; CDR3nt: TGCGCCAGCACGGACAGTGGGGATGGCTACACCTTC; CDR3aa: CASTDSGDGYTF
abundance: NA; j_gene: TRBJ1-5; v_gene: TRBV29-1; d_gene: TRBD1; CDR3nt: TGCAGCGCAACCGCCGGGACAGGGTGGGAGCTCCAGCATTTT; CDR3aa: CSATAGTGWELQHF
abundance: NA; j_gene: TRBJ2-5; v_gene: TRBV7-9; d_gene: TRBD2; CDR3nt: TGTGCCAGCAGCTTGCCCCCCCGACTAGCGGGGGCCCGGGAGACCCAGTACTTC; CDR3aa: CASSLPPRLAGARETQYF
abundance: NA; j_gene: TRBJ1-2; v_gene: TRBV5-1; d_gene: TRBD1; CDR3nt: TGCGCCAGCAGCTTCACCGGACAGGGAGGCTACACCTTC; CDR3aa: CASSFTGQGGYTF
abundance: NA; j_gene: TRBJ2-5; v_gene: TRBV6-6; d_gene: TRBD2; CDR3nt: TGTGCCAGCAGTTACATCACCGGGACTAGCGGGGACATCCAGTACTTC; CDR3aa: CASSYITGTSGDIQYF
abundance: NA; j_gene: TRBJ1-1; v_gene: TRBV15; d_gene: TRBD1; CDR3nt: TGTGCCACCAGCAGAGGCCGACAGGGGGGAACTGAAGCTTTCTTT; CDR3aa: CATSRGRQGGTEAFF
abundance: NA; j_gene: TRBJ1-1; v_gene: TRBV20-1; d_gene: NA; CDR3nt: TGCAGTGCGGGACGGCTCACTGAAGCTTTCTTT; CDR3aa: CSAGRLTEAFF
abundance: NA; j_gene: TRBJ2-3; v_gene: TRBV5-6; d_gene: NA; CDR3nt: TGTGCCAGCAGCTTGGCCCTAGGCTCGCAGTATTTT; CDR3aa: CASSLALGSQYF
abundance: NA; j_gene: TRBJ1-2; v_gene: TRBV2; d_gene: TRBD1; CDR3nt: TGTGCCAGCAACGGCGACAGGGGGGACTATGGCTACACCTTC; CDR3aa: CASNGDRGDYGYTF
abundance: NA; j_gene: TRBJ1-2; v_gene: TRBV7-2; d_gene: NA; CDR3nt: TGTGCCAGCAGCTTAGTGCCCCGGGCGGTCACCTTC; CDR3aa: CASSLVPRAVTF
abundance: NA; j_gene: TRBJ1-2; v_gene: TRBV7-2; d_gene: NA; CDR3nt: TGTGCCAGCAGCTTAGCGGTACAGTCGACTAACTATGGCTACACCTTC; CDR3aa: CASSLAVQSTNYGYTF
abundance: few; j_gene: TRBJ2-2; v_gene: TRBV19; d_gene: NA; CDR3nt: TGTGCCACTACGGATGCGAACACCGGGGAGCTGTTTTTT; CDR3aa: CATTDANTGELFF
abundance: few; j_gene: TRBJ1-5; v_gene: TRBV5-1; d_gene: NA; CDR3nt: TGCGCCAGCAGCCCCGGACAGCTAGTCGGCAATCAGCCCCAGCATTTT; CDR3aa: CASSPGQLVGNQPQHF
abundance: NA; j_gene: TRBJ2-7; v_gene: TRBV25-1; d_gene: NA; CDR3nt: TGTGCCAGCAGGAATGGCCACTCCGAGCAGTACTTC; CDR3aa: CASRNGHSEQYF
abundance: NA; j_gene: TRBJ2-3; v_gene: TRBV4-3; d_gene: TRBD2; CDR3nt: TGCGCCAGCAGCCAGACACTAGCGGGGAGGGATACGCAGTATTTT; CDR3aa: CASSQTLAGRDTQYF
abundance: few; j_gene: TRBJ1-1; v_gene: TRBV7-9; d_gene: NA; CDR3nt: TGTGCCAGCAGCCCAGGTGGTCGGTTGGGCACTGAAGCTTTCTTT; CDR3aa: CASSPGGRLGTEAFF
abundance: NA; j_gene: TRBJ2-1; v_gene: TRBV4-1; d_gene: NA; CDR3nt: TGCGCCAGCAGCCAAGAAAACCAGGTCTACAATGAGCAGTTCTTC; CDR3aa: CASSQENQVYNEQFF
abundance: NA; j_gene: TRBJ2-7; v_gene: TRBV18; d_gene: TRBD1; CDR3nt: TGTGCCAGCTCACCAAGGACAGGAAACTACGAGCAGTACTTC; CDR3aa: CASSPRTGNYEQYF
abundance: NA; j_gene: TRBJ1-2; v_gene: TRBV19; d_gene: NA; CDR3nt: TGTGCCAGCCTGGGGTATGGCTACACCTTC; CDR3aa: CASLGYGYTF
abundance: once; j_gene: TRBJ2-1; v_gene: TRBV5-1; d_gene: NA; CDR3nt: TGCGCCAGCAGCCGTCCTGGCGAAATCAATGAGCAGTTCTTC; CDR3aa: CASSRPGEINEQFF
abundance: NA; j_gene: TRBJ2-7; v_gene: TRBV19; d_gene: NA; CDR3nt: TGTGCCAGTAGTACTAGCCGGGGGCGGTTCAGCGAGCAGTACTTC; CDR3aa: CASSTSRGRFSEQYF
abundance: many; j_gene: TRBJ2-7; v_gene: TRBV5-1; d_gene: TRBD1; CDR3nt: TGCGCCAGCAGCTTGGCCCCAACAGGGGCCTACGAGCAGTACTTC; CDR3aa: CASSLAPTGAYEQYF
abundance: NA; j_gene: TRBJ2-1; v_gene: TRBV13; d_gene: NA; CDR3nt: TGTGCCAGCAGCCCTAGCGTCAGCTCCTACAATGAGCAGTTCTTC; CDR3aa: CASSPSVSSYNEQFF
abundance: few; j_gene: TRBJ2-1; v_gene: TRBV29-1; d_gene: TRBD1; CDR3nt: TGCAGCGTTGCGGGACAGCCATACAATGAGCAGTTCTTC; CDR3aa: CSVAGQPYNEQFF
abundance: few; j_gene: TRBJ2-1; v_gene: TRBV9; d_gene: NA; CDR3nt: TGTGCCAGCAGCACCGCTTTGACGGATGAGCAGTTCTTC; CDR3aa: CASSTALTDEQFF
abundance: few; j_gene: TRBJ2-1; v_gene: TRBV5-1; d_gene: NA; CDR3nt: TGCGCCAGCAGCTTTAGACTGGGGAATGAGCAGTTCTTC; CDR3aa: CASSFRLGNEQFF
abundance: NA; j_gene: TRBJ2-7; v_gene: TRBV6-5; d_gene: NA; CDR3nt: TGTGCCAGCGGCGGTGCCGCGGGGGCCGCGTACGAGCAGTACTTC; CDR3aa: CASGGAAGAAYEQYF
abundance: NA; j_gene: TRBJ1-2; v_gene: TRBV2; d_gene: NA; CDR3nt: TGTGCCAGCAGGGCCCCAGGGTCTGGCTATGGCTACACCTTC; CDR3aa: CASRAPGSGYGYTF
abundance: NA; j_gene: TRBJ2-3; v_gene: TRBV29-1; d_gene: NA; CDR3nt: TGCAGCGTTGAATTGGGGGGAGGCACAGATACGCAGTATTTT; CDR3aa: CSVELGGGTDTQYF